The following is a T cell receptor (beta chain) sequence with its context. Its antigen is unidentified. Assay used: immunoSEQ multiplex PCR; TCRdb lists only in-frame clones, some missing. Here the sample spans a few million clones, about 92% being singletons. Germline trimming cut 1 base from V and 5 bases from J; bases unmatched to any gene: 5. Germline loops: CDR1 SGDLS, CDR2 YYNGEE. The CDR3 runs 16 residues. This sample is part of a study of shared clonotypes between healthy human individuals. Adult donors, all healthy and HIV-negative, had no recent acute infections or vaccinations. It was into CD45RA+ naive and CD45RA-negative memory subsets that the CD4+ cells were split. Overall study results and limits: Large sequencing depth failed to make sorted-subset sequencing complete, rarefaction showed.

The source of this sequence is a man younger than 35 in good health. Some clones in this sample may be carry-over from other donors' samples. The sequencing sample was made of naive CD4+ T cells from PBMCs. The sample's subset: CD45RA+ positively selected. This rearrangement joins TRBV9 to TRBJ2-3; 12 bases fit TRBD2. CDR3 region: CASSVLAGGLGDTQYF. In DNA form, the CDR3 reads TGTGCCAGCAGCGTACTAGCGGGAGGGCTAGGAGATACGCAGTATTTT.